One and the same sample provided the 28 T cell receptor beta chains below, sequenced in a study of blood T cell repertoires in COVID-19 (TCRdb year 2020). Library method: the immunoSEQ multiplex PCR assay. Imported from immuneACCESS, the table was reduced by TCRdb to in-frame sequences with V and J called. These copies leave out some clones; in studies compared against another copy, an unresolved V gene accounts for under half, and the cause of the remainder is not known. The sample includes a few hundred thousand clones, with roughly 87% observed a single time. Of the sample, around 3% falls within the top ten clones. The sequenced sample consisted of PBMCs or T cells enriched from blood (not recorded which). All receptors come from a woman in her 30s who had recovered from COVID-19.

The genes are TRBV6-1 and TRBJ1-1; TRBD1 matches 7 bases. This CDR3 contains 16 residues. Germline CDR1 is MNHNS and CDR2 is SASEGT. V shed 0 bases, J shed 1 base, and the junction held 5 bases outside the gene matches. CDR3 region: CASSEAGTAANTEAFF. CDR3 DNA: TGTGCCAGCAGTGAAGCCGGGACAGCCGCGAACACTGAAGCTTTCTTT.

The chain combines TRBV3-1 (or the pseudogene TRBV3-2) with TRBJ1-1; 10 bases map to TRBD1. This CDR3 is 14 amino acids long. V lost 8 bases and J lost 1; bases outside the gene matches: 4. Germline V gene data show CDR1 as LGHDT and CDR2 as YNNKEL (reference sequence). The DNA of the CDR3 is TGTGCCAGCGGATGGACAGGGGGGAACACTGAAGCTTTCTTT. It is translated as CASGWTGGNTEAFF.

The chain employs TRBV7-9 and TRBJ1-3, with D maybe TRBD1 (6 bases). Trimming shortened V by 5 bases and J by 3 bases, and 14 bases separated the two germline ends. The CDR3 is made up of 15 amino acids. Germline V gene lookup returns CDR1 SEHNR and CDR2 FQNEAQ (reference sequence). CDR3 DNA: TGTGCCAGCAGCCCGACCCGGGACATTGGAAACACCATATATTTT. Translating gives CASSPTRDIGNTIYF.

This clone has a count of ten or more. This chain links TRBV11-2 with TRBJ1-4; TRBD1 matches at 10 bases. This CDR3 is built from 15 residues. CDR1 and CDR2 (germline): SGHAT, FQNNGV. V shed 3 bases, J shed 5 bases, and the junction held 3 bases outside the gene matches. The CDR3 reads CASSFLGQGNEKLFF. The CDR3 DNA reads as TGTGCCAGCAGCTTTCTGGGACAGGGGAATGAAAAACTGTTTTTT.

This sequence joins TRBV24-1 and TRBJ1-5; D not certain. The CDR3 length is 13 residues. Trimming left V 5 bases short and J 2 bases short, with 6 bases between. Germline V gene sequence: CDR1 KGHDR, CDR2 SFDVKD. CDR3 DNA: TGTGCCACCAGTGGGGGAGGCAATCAGCCCCAGCATTTT. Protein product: CATSGGGNQPQHF.

The CDR3 spells CASSADRGLATNEKLFF. The CDR3 region has the DNA TGTGCCAGCAGCGCGGACAGGGGGTTGGCAACTAATGAAAAACTGTTTTTT. The genes are TRBV5-4 and TRBJ1-4; the match to TRBD1 covers 10 bases. The length of the CDR3 is 17 residues. CDR1 is SGHNT and CDR2 is YYREEE in the germline V gene (reference sequence). Germline trimming cut 4 bases from V and 0 bases from J; bases unmatched to any gene: 6.

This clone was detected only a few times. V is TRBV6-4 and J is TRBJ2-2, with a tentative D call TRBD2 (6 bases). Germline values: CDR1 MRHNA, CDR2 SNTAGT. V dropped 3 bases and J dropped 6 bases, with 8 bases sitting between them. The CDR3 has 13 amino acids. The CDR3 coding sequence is TGTGCCAGCAGTGAAGGAGGGGCCGGGGAGCTGTTTTTT. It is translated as CASSEGGAGELFF.

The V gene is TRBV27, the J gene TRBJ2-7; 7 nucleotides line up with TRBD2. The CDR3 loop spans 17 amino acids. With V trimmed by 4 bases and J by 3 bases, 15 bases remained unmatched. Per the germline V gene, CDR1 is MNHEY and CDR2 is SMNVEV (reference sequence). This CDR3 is CASSSGPAGLGLYEQYF. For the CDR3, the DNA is TGTGCCAGCAGTTCCGGACCAGCGGGATTGGGGCTCTACGAGCAGTACTTC.

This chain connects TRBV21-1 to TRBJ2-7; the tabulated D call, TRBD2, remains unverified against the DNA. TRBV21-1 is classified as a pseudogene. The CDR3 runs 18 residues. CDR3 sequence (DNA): TGTGCCAGCAGCACAATCCGCCCTCCTAGCGAGCACTATGGCGAGCAGTACTTC. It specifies CASSTIRPPSEHYGEQYF.

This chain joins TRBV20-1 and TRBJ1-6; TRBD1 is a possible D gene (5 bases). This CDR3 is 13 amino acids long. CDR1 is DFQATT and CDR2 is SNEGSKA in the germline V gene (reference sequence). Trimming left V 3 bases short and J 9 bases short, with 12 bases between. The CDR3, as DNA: TGCAGTGCTAGTGGGGGACTCGGTTCACCCCTCCACTTT. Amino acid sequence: CSASGGLGSPLHF.

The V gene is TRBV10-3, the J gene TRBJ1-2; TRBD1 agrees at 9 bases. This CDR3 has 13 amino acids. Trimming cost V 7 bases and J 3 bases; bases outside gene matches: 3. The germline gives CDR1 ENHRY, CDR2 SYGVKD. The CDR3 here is CAITRTGDYGYTF. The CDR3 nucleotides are TGTGCCATCACCCGGACAGGGGACTATGGCTACACCTTC.

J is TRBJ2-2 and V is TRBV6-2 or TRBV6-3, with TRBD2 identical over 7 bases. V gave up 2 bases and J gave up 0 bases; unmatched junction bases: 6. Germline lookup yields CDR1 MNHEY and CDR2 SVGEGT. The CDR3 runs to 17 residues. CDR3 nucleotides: TGTGCCAGCAGTTACGTTGGCGGGGGAGCGAACACCGGGGAGCTGTTTTTT. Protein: CASSYVGGGANTGELFF.

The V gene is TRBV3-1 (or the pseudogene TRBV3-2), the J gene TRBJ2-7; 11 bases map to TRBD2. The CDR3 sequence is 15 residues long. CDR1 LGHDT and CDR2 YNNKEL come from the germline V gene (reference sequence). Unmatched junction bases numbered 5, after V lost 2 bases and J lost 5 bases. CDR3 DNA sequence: TGTGCCAGCAGCCAATTAGCGGGAGGGCCCCACGAGCAGTACTTC. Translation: CASSQLAGGPHEQYF.

The CDR3 loop is CASSPTGTSSYNSPLHF. The CDR3 bases are TGTGCCAGCAGCCCCACCGGGACATCCTCCTATAATTCACCCCTCCACTTT. The chain couples TRBV9 to TRBJ1-6; D is perhaps TRBD1 (6 bases). V was clipped by 4 bases and J by 0 bases, with 14 bases between them. The CDR3 runs to 17 residues. CDR1 and CDR2 (germline): SGDLS, YYNGEE.

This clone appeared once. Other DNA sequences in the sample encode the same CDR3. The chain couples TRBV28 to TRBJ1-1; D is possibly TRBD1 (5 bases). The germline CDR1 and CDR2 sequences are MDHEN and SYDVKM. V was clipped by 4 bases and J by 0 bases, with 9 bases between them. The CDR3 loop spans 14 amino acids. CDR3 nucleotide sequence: TGTGCCAGCAGTTCCGGGACTATGAACACTGAAGCTTTCTTT. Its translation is CASSSGTMNTEAFF.

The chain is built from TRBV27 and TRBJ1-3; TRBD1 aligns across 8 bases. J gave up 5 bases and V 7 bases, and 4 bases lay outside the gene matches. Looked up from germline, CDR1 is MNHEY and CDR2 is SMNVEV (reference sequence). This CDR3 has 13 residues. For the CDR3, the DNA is TGTGCCAGCAAGGGACAGGACCGAAACACCATATATTTT. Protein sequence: CASKGQDRNTIYF.

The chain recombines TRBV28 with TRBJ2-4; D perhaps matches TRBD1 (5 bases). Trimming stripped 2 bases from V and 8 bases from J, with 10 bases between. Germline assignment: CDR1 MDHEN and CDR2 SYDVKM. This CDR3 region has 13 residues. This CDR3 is CASSLGTRDIQYF. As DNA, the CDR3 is TGTGCCAGCAGTTTAGGTACCAGGGACATTCAGTACTTC.

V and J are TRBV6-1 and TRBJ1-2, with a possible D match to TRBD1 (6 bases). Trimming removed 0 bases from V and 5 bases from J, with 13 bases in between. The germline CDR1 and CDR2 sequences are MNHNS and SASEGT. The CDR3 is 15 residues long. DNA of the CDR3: TGTGCCAGCAGTGAAGCCCCGGGGCAGGGGTATGGCTACACCTTC. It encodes CASSEAPGQGYGYTF.

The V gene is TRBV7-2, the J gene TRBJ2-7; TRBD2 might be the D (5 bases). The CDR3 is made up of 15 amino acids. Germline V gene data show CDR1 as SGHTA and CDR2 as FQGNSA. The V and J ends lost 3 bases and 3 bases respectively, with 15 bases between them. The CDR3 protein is CASSFHTGGGYEQYF. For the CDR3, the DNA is TGTGCCAGCAGCTTCCACACGGGCGGAGGCTACGAGCAGTACTTC.

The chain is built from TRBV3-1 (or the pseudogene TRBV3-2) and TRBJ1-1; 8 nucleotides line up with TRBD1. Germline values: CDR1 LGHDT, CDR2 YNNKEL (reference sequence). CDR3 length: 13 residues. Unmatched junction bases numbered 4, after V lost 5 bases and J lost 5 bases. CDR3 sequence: CASSKDRATEAFF. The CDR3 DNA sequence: TGTGCCAGCAGCAAGGACAGGGCAACTGAAGCTTTCTTT.

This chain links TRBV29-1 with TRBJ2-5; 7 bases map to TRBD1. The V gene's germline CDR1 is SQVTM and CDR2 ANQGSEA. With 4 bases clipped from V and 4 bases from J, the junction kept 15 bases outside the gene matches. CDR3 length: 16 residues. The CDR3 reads CSVARGIVQGPETQYF. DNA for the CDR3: TGCAGCGTTGCCAGGGGGATCGTACAGGGCCCAGAGACCCAGTACTTC.

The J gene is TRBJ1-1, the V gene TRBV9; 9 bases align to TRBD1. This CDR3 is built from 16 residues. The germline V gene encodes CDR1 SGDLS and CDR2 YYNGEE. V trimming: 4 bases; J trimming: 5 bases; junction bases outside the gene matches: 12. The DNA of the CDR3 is TGTGCCAGCAGCCCTCAGGCCAGGACAGGGGATACTGAAGCTTTCTTT. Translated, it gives CASSPQARTGDTEAFF.

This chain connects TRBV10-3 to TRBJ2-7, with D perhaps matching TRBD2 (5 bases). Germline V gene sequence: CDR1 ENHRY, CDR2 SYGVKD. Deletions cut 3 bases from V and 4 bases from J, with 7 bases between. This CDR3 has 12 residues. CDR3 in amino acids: CAISEGLYEQYF. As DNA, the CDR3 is TGTGCCATCAGTGAAGGACTTTACGAGCAGTACTTC.

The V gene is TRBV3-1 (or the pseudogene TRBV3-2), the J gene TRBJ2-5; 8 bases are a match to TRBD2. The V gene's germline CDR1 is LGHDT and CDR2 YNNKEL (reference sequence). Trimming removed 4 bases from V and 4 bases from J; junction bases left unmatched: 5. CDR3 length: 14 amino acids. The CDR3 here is CASSPSSGLETQYF. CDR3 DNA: TGTGCCAGCAGCCCCTCTAGCGGGTTAGAGACCCAGTACTTC.

The CDR3 region has the DNA TGTGCCAGCAGTTTCCGGACAGGGGTGGGTCAGCCCCAGCATTTT. Its translation is CASSFRTGVGQPQHF. V gene TRBV28 combines with J gene TRBJ1-5; 9 bases match TRBD1. The germline gives CDR1 MDHEN, CDR2 SYDVKM. This CDR3 is 15 amino acids long. After removal of 3 bases from V and 6 bases from J, the junction contained 6 bases not matched to a gene.

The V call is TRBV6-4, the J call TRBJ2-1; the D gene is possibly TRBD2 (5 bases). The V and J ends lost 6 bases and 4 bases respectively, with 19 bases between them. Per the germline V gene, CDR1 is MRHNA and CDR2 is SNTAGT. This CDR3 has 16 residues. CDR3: CASSPGERTGYNEQFF. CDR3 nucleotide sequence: TGTGCCAGCAGCCCCGGGGAGCGGACGGGGTACAATGAGCAGTTCTTC.

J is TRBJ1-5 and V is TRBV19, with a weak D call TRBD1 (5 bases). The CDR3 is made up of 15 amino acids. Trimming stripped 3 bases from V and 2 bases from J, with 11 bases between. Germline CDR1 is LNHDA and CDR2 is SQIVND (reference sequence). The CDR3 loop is CASSIGGVRNQPQHF. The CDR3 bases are TGTGCCAGTAGTATTGGGGGGGTACGCAATCAGCCCCAGCATTTT.

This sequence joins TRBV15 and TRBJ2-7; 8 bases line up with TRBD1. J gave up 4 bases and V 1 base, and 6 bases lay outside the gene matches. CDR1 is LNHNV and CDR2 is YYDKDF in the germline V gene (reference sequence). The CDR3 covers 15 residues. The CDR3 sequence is CATSRVSGGLYEQYF. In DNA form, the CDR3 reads TGTGCCACCAGCAGAGTTTCAGGGGGCCTGTACGAGCAGTACTTC.